The sequence of this TCR beta chain was determined in a study of T cell responses to AZD1222 COVID-19 vaccine. At the level of the study: Pooling covered second doses at about 4 or about 12 weeks. Study-wide results and caveats: Spike regions recognized by vaccine-associated CD4 TCRs spanned the protein, led by 160-218 and 743-854. Mostly white British, mostly female donors; authors suggested clonal diversity may be underestimated. The repertoires were collected only after the peak T cell response.

TCRdb keeps only in-frame clones here, not all; method: immunoSEQ multiplex PCR. The sample includes over 100,000 clones, 80% to 90% seen only once; the top ten take around 8.6%. With regard to this clone: The antigen remains undetermined.

This sequence was found in an adult in good health. The source material was peripheral blood, sampled on day 0 of AZD1222 vaccination.

CDR3 loop: CASSRAHRDRPNTGELFF. The CDR3 DNA reads TGTGCCAGCTCACGAGCTCATCGGGACAGGCCGAACACCGGGGAGCTGTTTTTT. This chain uses TRBV18 with TRBJ2-2; TRBD1 agrees at 8 bases. CDR3 length equals 18 residues. The V and J ends lost 4 bases and 0 bases, in that order; junction bases with no gene match: 10. Germline CDR1 KGHSH, CDR2 LQKENI.